This T cell receptor beta chain was identified during a study of STAT5B mutations in CD4+ large granular lymphocyte leukemia. Notes on the study in general: Main leukemic clonotypes were patient-specific, but roughly 26% appeared at low frequency elsewhere. Compared with healthy controls (2/35), patient top clones favored TRBV06 (8/27). CD4-sorted patient repertoires seemed more clonal than healthy CD4+ repertoires.

The CDR3 extends over 15 amino acids. Concerning this clone: Its antigen is unknown.

Measured with immunoSEQ multiplex PCR; TCRdb has only the in-frame clones, and not every one. Altogether almost 30,000 clones are present, 65% to 85% being singletons, with the ten largest covering 5.5% to 7.5%. V and J are TRBV21-1 and TRBJ1-1. TRBV21-1 is assigned pseudogene status. Sequencing input: CD4+ T cells from blood buffy coats. The origin of this receptor is a human donor in good health. The CDR3 region is CASSKAERAQVEAFF. The CDR3 coding sequence is TGTGCCAGCAGCAAAGCCGAAAGGGCGCAGGTTGAAGCTTTCTTT.